This T cell receptor beta chain is from a study of control samples from healthy donors and cancer patients. Some clones are missing from TCRdb's copy, which holds only in-frame ones; the method was immunoSEQ multiplex PCR. The table lists 390,000 or so clones, about nine tenths of them singletons, with 5% to 8% in the top ten. The source is a man aged 40-49 years with head and neck cancer. The sample was PBMCs.

CDR3 protein: CASSYSQPSRSGELFF. The DNA for the CDR3 is TGTGCCAGCAGTTACTCCCAGCCGTCCCGATCCGGGGAGCTGTTTTTT. The chain has TRBV6-2 or TRBV6-3 and TRBJ2-2; the D is unclear. Per the germline V gene, CDR1 is MNHEY and CDR2 is SVGEGT. V lost 0 bases and J lost 6, with 14 bases in between. The length of the CDR3 is 16 residues.